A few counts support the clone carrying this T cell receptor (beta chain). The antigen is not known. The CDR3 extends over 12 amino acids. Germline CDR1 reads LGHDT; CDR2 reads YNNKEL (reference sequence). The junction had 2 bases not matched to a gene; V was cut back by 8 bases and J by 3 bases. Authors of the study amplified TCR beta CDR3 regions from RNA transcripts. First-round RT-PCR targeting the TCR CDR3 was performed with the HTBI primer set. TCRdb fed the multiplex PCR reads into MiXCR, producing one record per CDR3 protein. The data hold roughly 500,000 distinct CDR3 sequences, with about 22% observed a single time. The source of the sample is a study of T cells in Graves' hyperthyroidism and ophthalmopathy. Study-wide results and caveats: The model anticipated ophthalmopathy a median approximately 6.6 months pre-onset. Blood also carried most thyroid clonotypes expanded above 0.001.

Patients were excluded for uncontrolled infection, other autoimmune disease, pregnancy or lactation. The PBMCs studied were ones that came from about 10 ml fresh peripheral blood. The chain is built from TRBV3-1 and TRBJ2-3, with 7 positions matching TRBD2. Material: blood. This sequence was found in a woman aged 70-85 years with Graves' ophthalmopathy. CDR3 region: CASGGETDTQYF. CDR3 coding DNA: TGTGCCAGCGGGGGGGAAACAGATACGCAGTATTTT.